A selection of T cell receptor beta chains follows, all from one sample in a study of T cell responses to AZD1222 COVID-19 vaccine. TCRdb's copy holds only in-frame clones and misses some; the assay was immunoSEQ multiplex PCR. The sample lists 140,000 to 150,000 clones; approximately 91% were seen once. The source material was peripheral blood, sampled 28 days after the second AZD1222 dose. The receptors originated from an adult who received the AZD1222 COVID-19 vaccine. The CDR3 runs from the conserved cysteine through the conserved F or W. The order of the fields is V gene, J gene, CDR3 protein.

v_call: TRBV5-6
j_call: TRBJ2-1
cdr3_aa: CASSLSNEQFF

v_call: TRBV7-6
j_call: TRBJ1-2
cdr3_aa: CASSLQVSGRDGYTF

v_call: TRBV30
j_call: TRBJ2-1
cdr3_aa: CAWRMGHGGYNEQFF

v_call: TRBV3-1/TRBV3-2
j_call: TRBJ1-2
cdr3_aa: CASSQPTGGRVYGYTF

v_call: TRBV5-8
j_call: TRBJ2-7
cdr3_aa: CASSHGLGGNYYEQYF

v_call: TRBV10-2
j_call: TRBJ1-2
cdr3_aa: CASSETGGIGYTF

v_call: TRBV7-3
j_call: TRBJ1-1
cdr3_aa: CASSRSGGNTEAFF

v_call: TRBV7-3
j_call: TRBJ1-3
cdr3_aa: CASSSGAGNTIYF

v_call: TRBV27
j_call: TRBJ1-6
cdr3_aa: CASSLSGVLHPYNSPLHF

v_call: TRBV10-1
j_call: TRBJ1-1
cdr3_aa: CASSPGGAPNTEAFF

v_call: TRBV3-1/TRBV3-2
j_call: TRBJ1-3
cdr3_aa: CASSLGPSGNTIYF

v_call: TRBV6-1
j_call: TRBJ2-5
cdr3_aa: CASSGLAGAEQETQYF

v_call: TRBV6-5
j_call: TRBJ1-5
cdr3_aa: CASSFFPGQPQHF

v_call: TRBV19
j_call: TRBJ1-4
cdr3_aa: CASSILRGRYEKLFF

v_call: TRBV19
j_call: TRBJ2-7
cdr3_aa: CASSPRPTYEQYF

v_call: TRBV3-1/TRBV3-2
j_call: TRBJ1-1
cdr3_aa: CASSQVLGKTEAFF

v_call: TRBV5-6
j_call: TRBJ1-1
cdr3_aa: CASSLWGTDEAFF

v_call: TRBV25-1
j_call: TRBJ1-1
cdr3_aa: CASGRQVGTEAFF

v_call: TRBV18
j_call: TRBJ2-3
cdr3_aa: CASSPIGPGLGTDTQYF

v_call: TRBV5-1
j_call: TRBJ2-7
cdr3_aa: CASSLAPGKSSGEQYF

v_call: TRBV9
j_call: TRBJ1-4
cdr3_aa: CASSPWRGGGEKLFF

v_call: TRBV3-1/TRBV3-2
j_call: TRBJ2-3
cdr3_aa: CASSQDRTDTQYF

v_call: TRBV7-9
j_call: TRBJ1-1
cdr3_aa: CASTPTGVTEAFF

v_call: TRBV7-3
j_call: TRBJ1-1
cdr3_aa: CASSLKVRSKDPTEAFF

v_call: TRBV29-1
j_call: TRBJ1-1
cdr3_aa: CSASTGLANTEAFF

v_call: TRBV27
j_call: TRBJ1-3
cdr3_aa: CVSRGGSGNTIYF